This TCR beta chain was sequenced in a study of CD8 T cells in ankylosing spondylitis. This clonotype has ten or more counts. Its antigen is currently unknown. It was by quantitative 5'-RACE with molecular barcodes that TCR beta libraries were made. TCRdb analysed the 5' RACE reads with MiXCR anew, one entry per CDR3 protein. The repertoire holds some 38,000 distinct CDR3 sequences, with 3% to 3.5% as singletons. CDR1 SGDLS and CDR2 YYNGEE come from the germline V gene. V lost 4 bases to trimming and J lost 6 bases, with 7 bases between them. The CDR3 is 12 residues long. Points from the study as a whole: In ankylosing spondylitis blood, a motif of fewer than 10 highly homologous TCR beta variants appeared characteristic.

This chain uses TRBV9 with TRBJ2-2; D is undetermined. Sequences were obtained from blood, either unsorted or a sorted T cell fraction (not recorded which). This sequence originates from a male donor with ankylosing spondylitis or in good health (not recorded which). This CDR3 is CASSRAAGELFF. CDR3 bases: TGTGCCAGCAGCAGGGCCGCCGGGGAGCTGTTTTTT. The full variable domain, in which reference TRBV9 and TRBJ2-2 provide the parts outside the CDR3, is DSGVTQTPKHLITATGQRVTLRCSPRSGDLSVYWYQQSLDQGLQFLIQYYNGEERAKGNILERFSAQQFPDLHSELNLSSLELGDSALYFCASSRAAGELFFGEGSRLTVL.